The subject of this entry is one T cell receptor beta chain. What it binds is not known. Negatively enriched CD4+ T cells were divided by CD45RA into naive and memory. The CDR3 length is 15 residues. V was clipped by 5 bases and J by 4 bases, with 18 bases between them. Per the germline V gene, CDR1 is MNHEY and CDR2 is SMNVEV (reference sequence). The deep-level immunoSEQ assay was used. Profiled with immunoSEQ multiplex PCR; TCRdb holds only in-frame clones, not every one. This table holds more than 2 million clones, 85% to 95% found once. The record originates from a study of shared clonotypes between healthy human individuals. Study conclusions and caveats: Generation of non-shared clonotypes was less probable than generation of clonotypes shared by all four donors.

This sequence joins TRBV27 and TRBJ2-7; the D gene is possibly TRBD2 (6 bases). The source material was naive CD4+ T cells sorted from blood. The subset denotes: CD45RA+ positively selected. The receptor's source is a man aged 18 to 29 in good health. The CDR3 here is CASSPDSLAGYEQYF. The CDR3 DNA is TGTGCCAGCAGTCCCGACAGTCTCGCGGGGTACGAGCAGTACTTC.